The present T cell receptor (beta chain) was sequenced within a study of T cell repertoires in cytomegalovirus infection. Study-wide background: Recently identified HLA-C-restricted CMV epitopes were used, and well-studied HLA-B-restricted CMV epitopes were used as well. Public signatures in TCR beta pointed to CMV infection and matching HLA type.

Points from the study as a whole: Carriers of CMV and the relevant HLA type were discriminated by public TCR beta frequency. The ex vivo response was dominated by HLA-C-restricted CMV-specific TCR beta clonotypes.

Germline CDR1 reads SEHNR; CDR2 reads FQNEAQ (reference sequence). Trimming cost V 8 bases and J 0 bases, with 12 bases left between them. The CDR3 covers 14 residues. About this clonotype: As yet, its antigen is unknown.

TCRdb called the reads again in MiXCR, with one record for every CDR3 protein. The repertoire holds 570,000 or so distinct CDR3 sequences, with under 45% as singletons. The sequence was obtained from a human donor in good health (CMV status not recorded). Some clones in this sample may be carry-over from other donors' samples. This chain joins TRBV7-9 and TRBJ2-3; D call uncertain. Material: cultured PBMCs, obtained from culture after CMV antigen stimulation. CDR3 DNA: TGTGCCAGCTCCCTTACGATTAGCACAGATACGCAGTATTTT. It is translated as CASSLTISTDTQYF.